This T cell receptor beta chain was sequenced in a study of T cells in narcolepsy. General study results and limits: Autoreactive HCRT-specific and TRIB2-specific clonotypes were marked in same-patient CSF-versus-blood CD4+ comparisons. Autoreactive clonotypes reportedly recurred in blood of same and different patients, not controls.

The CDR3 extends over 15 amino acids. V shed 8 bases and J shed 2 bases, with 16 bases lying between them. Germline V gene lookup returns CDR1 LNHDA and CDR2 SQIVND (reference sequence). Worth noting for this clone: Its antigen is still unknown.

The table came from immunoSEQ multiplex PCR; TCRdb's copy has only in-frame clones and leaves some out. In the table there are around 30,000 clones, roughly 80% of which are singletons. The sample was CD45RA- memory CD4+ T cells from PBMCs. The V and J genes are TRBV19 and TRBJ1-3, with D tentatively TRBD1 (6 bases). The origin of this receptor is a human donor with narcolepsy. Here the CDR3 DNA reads TGTGCCAGTTATCCAACAGGGAACCCTGGAAACACCATATATTTT. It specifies CASYPTGNPGNTIYF.